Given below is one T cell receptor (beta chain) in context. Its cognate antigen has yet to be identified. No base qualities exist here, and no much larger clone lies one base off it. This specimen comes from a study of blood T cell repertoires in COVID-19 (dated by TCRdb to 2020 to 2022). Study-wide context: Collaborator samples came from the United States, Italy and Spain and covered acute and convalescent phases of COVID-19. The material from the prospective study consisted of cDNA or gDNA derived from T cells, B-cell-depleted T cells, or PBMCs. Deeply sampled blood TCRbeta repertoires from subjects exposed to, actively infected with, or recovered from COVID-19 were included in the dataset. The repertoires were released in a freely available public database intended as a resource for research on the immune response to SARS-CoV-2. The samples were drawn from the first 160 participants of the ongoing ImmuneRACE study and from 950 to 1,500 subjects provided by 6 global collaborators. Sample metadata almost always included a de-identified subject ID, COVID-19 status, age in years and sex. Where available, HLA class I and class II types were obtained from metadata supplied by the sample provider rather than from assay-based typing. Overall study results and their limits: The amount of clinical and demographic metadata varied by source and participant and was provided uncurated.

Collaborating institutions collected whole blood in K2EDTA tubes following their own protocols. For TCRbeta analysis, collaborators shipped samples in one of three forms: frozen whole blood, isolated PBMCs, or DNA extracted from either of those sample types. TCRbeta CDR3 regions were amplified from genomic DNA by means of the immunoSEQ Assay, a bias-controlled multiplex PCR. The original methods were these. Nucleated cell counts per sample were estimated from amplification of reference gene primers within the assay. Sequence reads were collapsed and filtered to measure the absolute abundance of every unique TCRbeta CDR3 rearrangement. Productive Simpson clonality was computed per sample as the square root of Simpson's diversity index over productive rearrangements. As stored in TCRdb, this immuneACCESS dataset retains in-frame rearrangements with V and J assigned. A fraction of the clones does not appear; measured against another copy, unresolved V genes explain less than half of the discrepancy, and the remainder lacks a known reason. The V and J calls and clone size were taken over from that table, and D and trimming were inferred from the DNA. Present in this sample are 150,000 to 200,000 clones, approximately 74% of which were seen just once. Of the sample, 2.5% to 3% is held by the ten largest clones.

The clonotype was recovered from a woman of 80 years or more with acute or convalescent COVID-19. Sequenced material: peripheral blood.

The CDR3 protein is CASSVGLARDGELFF. The DNA sequence is TGTGCCAGCAGCGTCGGTTTAGCGAGGGACGGGGAGCTGTTTTTT. This sequence uses TRBV9 and TRBJ2-2; the D gene is perhaps TRBD2, on 5 matching bases. Trimming takes 2 bases from V and 7 bases from J, and the germline ends sit 15 bases apart. Based on the germline V gene, the CDR1 and CDR2 sequences are SGDLS and YYNGEE. Counted from cysteine to phenylalanine, this CDR3 has 15 amino acids. Only the CDR3 part of the read is kept: 45 bases, read in frame from the first base.